The present T cell receptor beta chain was sequenced within a study of blood T cell repertoires in COVID-19. About the study: PBMCs, B-cell-depleted T cells, or T cells provided the cDNA or gDNA that made up the material.

Assay used: immunoSEQ multiplex PCR; TCRdb lists only in-frame clones, some missing. The sample holds some 70,000 clones, 88% seen once. Germline V gives CDR1 ENHRY, CDR2 SYGVKD. Deletions cut 6 bases from V and 2 bases from J, with 11 bases between. The CDR3 sequence is 15 residues long. The J gene is TRBJ2-6, the V gene TRBV10-3; D may be TRBD2 (6 bases). This receptor was identified in a woman aged 55-69 years with COVID-19, enrolled during active disease. Source material: peripheral blood. For the CDR3, the DNA is TGTGCCATCAGCGGCGGGGTGACTGGGGCCAACGTCCTGACTTTC. Protein: CAISGGVTGANVLTF.